This T cell receptor beta chain was sequenced during a study of blood T cell repertoires in COVID-19. Study information: Acute-phase and convalescent COVID-19 samples originated in the United States, Italy and Spain. PBMCs, B-cell-depleted T cells, or T cells were the source of the cDNA or gDNA that made up the material.

V lost 6 bases to trimming and J lost 0 bases, with 12 bases between them. The CDR3 runs 15 residues. Germline values: CDR1 MNHEY, CDR2 SVGAGI. As originally analysed: Researchers report that nucleated cell counts were estimated from reference gene primer amplification. The assay was immunoSEQ multiplex PCR, and TCRdb's table has in-frame clones only and misses some. V and J calls and clone size are copied from that table; D and trimming were computed from the DNA. The table records roughly 380,000 clones, approximately 80% of them present only once. This clone was observed a few times. The source is a human donor with acute or convalescent COVID-19. The donor label of this sample is uncertain. The rearrangement links TRBV6-5 to TRBJ1-5; possibly TRBD1 for D (6 bases). The sample taken for sequencing was peripheral blood. The CDR3 here is CASRDSSLSNQPQHF. For the CDR3, the DNA is TGTGCCAGCAGGGACAGTTCTCTTAGCAATCAGCCCCAGCATTTT.